Included here is one TCR beta chain sequence, with context. The antigen is not known. The data are from a study of vaccination effects on CD4 cells after COVID-19. General study points: A shortage of convalescent patients and an absence of early post-infection timepoints characterized the study.

Trimming left V 1 base short and J 3 bases short, with 13 bases between. This CDR3 has 15 residues. Per the germline V gene, CDR1 is SGHRS and CDR2 is YFSETQ. The method was immunoSEQ multiplex PCR; TCRdb's version includes in-frame clones alone and lacks a portion of them. Counted here are roughly 67,000 clones, under 80% occurring once; the ten biggest clones make up over 9.5%. Viral peptide pool expansion of antigen-specific CD4+ T cells preceded sequencing in the ViraFEST assay. It was after roughly ten days of culture that CD4+ T cells were isolated. None of the vaccinated had previously contracted SARS-CoV-2, and their nucleocapsid antibodies tested negative.

This specimen was CD4+ T cells from PBMCs cultured with SARS-CoV-2 spike peptides, taken before COVID-19 vaccination. V is TRBV5-1 and J is TRBJ1-1; D not certain. The sequence derives from a human donor who received a COVID-19 vaccine. CDR3 sequence reads: CASSLITGGDTEAFF. For the CDR3, the DNA is TGCGCCAGCAGCTTGATAACTGGTGGGGACACTGAAGCTTTCTTT.